These 27 T cell receptor beta chains were all obtained from the same sample, sequenced in a study of blood T cell repertoires in COVID-19. Sequenced by immunoSEQ multiplex PCR; TCRdb stores in-frame clones only, minus some. Of about 200,000 clones in the sample, roughly 82% were seen once. Sequencing was performed on PBMCs or T cells enriched from blood (not recorded which). The source is a man aged 40-49 years with acute COVID-19.

The chain uses TRBV7-8 and TRBJ2-3, with 10 positions matching TRBD2. The trim removed 3 bases at V and 0 bases at J, leaving 12 bases unmatched. Germline lookup yields CDR1 SGHVS and CDR2 FQNEAQ. The CDR3 sequence is 19 residues long. CDR3 amino acids: CASSFGLAVYLSSTDTQYF. CDR3 DNA sequence: TGTGCCAGCAGCTTCGGACTAGCGGTCTACTTATCTAGCACAGATACGCAGTATTTT.

This clone was observed a single time. This chain links TRBV10-3 with TRBJ1-5, with a tentative D call TRBD1 (6 bases). Looked up from germline, CDR1 is ENHRY and CDR2 is SYGVKD. The V gene lost 3 bases and the J gene lost 0 bases, with 18 bases spanning the gap. The CDR3 contains 18 residues. CDR3 loop: CAISEIPTGHDSNQPQHF. In DNA, the CDR3 is TGTGCCATCAGTGAAATCCCCACAGGGCACGATAGCAATCAGCCCCAGCATTTT.

This clone was recorded only once. This sequence joins TRBV6-5 and TRBJ2-7, with 10 bases identical to TRBD1. This CDR3 comprises 13 residues. Losses at the gene ends were 5 bases for V and 4 bases for J; bases not matched to a gene: 2. The germline CDR1 and CDR2 sequences are MNHEY and SVGAGI. CDR3: CASSRDRGYEQYF. CDR3 sequence (DNA): TGTGCCAGCAGTCGGGACAGGGGATACGAGCAGTACTTC.

The chain employs TRBV5-1 and TRBJ2-2, with D possibly matching TRBD2 (6 bases). The germline CDR1 and CDR2 sequences are SGHRS and YFSETQ. The ends were cut back, 2 bases at V and 5 bases at J, with 10 bases in the middle. The CDR3 totals 14 residues. The CDR3 sequence is CASSFWGETGELFF. In nucleotides, the CDR3 is TGCGCCAGCAGCTTTTGGGGGGAGACCGGGGAGCTGTTTTTT.

The DNA of the CDR3 is TGTGCCAGCAGCCAAGAGACCGGACTAGCGGGAGACTACGAGCAGTACTTC. This gives the protein CASSQETGLAGDYEQYF. This rearrangement joins TRBV14 to TRBJ2-7; 13 bases match TRBD2. J gave up 3 bases and V 0 bases, and 5 bases lay outside the gene matches. This CDR3 has 17 residues. The V gene's germline CDR1 is SGHDN and CDR2 FVKESK. The complete variable domain, with remaining parts taken from reference TRBV14 and TRBJ2-7, reads EAGVTQFPSHSVIEKGQTVTLRCDPISGHDNLYWYRRVMGKEIKFLLHFVKESKQDESGMPNNRFLAERTGGTYSTLKVQPAELEDSGVYFCASSQETGLAGDYEQYFGPGTRLTVT.

The chain links TRBV5-1 to TRBJ2-2; D may be TRBD2 (6 bases). Trimming removed 4 bases from V and 4 bases from J, with 11 bases in between. This CDR3 comprises 14 residues. The germline CDR1 and CDR2 sequences are SGHRS and YFSETQ. CDR3 nucleotide sequence: TGCGCCAGCAGCCGCGGGACCGCCACCGGGGAGCTGTTTTTT. This codes for CASSRGTATGELFF. The full variable domain, with the rest looked up from reference TRBV5-1 and TRBJ2-2, is KAGVTQTPRYLIKTRGQQVTLSCSPISGHRSVSWYQQTPGQGLQFLFEYFSETQRNKGNFPGRFSGRQFSNSRSEMNVSTLELGDSALYLCASSRGTATGELFFGEGSRLTVL.

The chain combines TRBV6-1 with TRBJ2-3; 9 bases align to TRBD2. The CDR3 covers 18 residues. Germline V CDR1 and CDR2: MNHNS, SASEGT. V lost 1 base and J lost 2; bases outside the gene matches: 10. CDR3 residues: CASSEDPPVAGDTDTQYF. CDR3 nucleotides: TGTGCCAGCAGTGAAGACCCCCCGGTAGCGGGGGACACAGATACGCAGTATTTT.

The genes are TRBV5-1 and TRBJ2-2; possibly TRBD2 for D (6 bases). Germline values: CDR1 SGHRS, CDR2 YFSETQ. The CDR3 has 13 residues. V lost 7 bases, J lost 7 bases, and 14 bases lay in between. The CDR3 here is CASRLGGSGELFF. Written as DNA, the CDR3 is TGCGCCAGCCGACTCGGGGGTAGCGGGGAGCTGTTTTTT.

This clone was seen only a few times. The CDR3 nucleotides are TGTGCCAGCAGCTCGAGAAGGAACACTGAAGCTTTCTTT. It codes for CASSSRRNTEAFF. The chain carries TRBV7-2 and TRBJ1-1; D is ambiguous. In germline, CDR1 is SGHTA, CDR2 FQGNSA. This CDR3 has 13 amino acids. The ends were cut back, 4 bases at V and 1 base at J, with 7 bases in the middle.

The chain has TRBV5-1 and TRBJ2-2; 9 positions agree with TRBD2. The V gene end was trimmed by 0 bases and the J gene end by 3 bases; junction bases not matched to a gene: 9. Germline CDR1 and CDR2: SGHRS and YFSETQ. The CDR3 is 18 residues long. In DNA, the CDR3 is TGCGCCAGCAGCTTGGAAGGCGGGAGGGCCTTTTACACCGGGGAGCTGTTTTTT. Translation: CASSLEGGRAFYTGELFF.

The chain employs TRBV7-2 and TRBJ2-2, with 7 nucleotides matching TRBD1. J lost 7 bases, V lost 3 bases, and 8 bases had no gene match. In germline, CDR1 is SGHTA, CDR2 FQGNSA. The CDR3 loop spans 15 amino acids. DNA for the CDR3: TGTGCCAGCAGCTTCGCGACAGGGCTTGGCGGGGAGCTGTTTTTT. This encodes CASSFATGLGGELFF. Variable domain in full (rest from reference TRBV7-2 and TRBJ2-2): GAGVSQSPSNKVTEKGKDVELRCDPISGHTALYWYRQSLGQGLEFLIYFQGNSAPDKSGLPSDRFSAERTGGSVSTLTIQRTQQEDSAVYLCASSFATGLGGELFFGEGSRLTVL.

The chain couples TRBV5-5 to TRBJ1-5, with a possible D match to TRBD1 (5 bases). There are 16 residues in the CDR3. Germline values: CDR1 SGHKS, CDR2 YYEKEE (reference sequence). Trimming shortened V by 3 bases and J by 7 bases, and 20 bases separated the two germline ends. CDR3 amino acids: CASSWLPIGGIQPQHF. Written as DNA, the CDR3 is TGTGCCAGCAGCTGGCTGCCCATTGGGGGGATCCAGCCCCAGCATTTT.

This clone has just one count. The V call is TRBV2, the J call TRBJ2-7; TRBD2 matches at 12 bases. Germline V gene sequence: CDR1 SNHLY, CDR2 FYNNEI. Germline trimming cut 3 bases from V and 2 bases from J; bases unmatched to any gene: 11. This CDR3 has 18 amino acids. This CDR3 reads CASSEDGLAGSSPYEQYF. The DNA for the CDR3 is TGTGCCAGCAGTGAGGACGGACTAGCGGGAAGTTCTCCCTACGAGCAGTACTTC.

This chain connects TRBV9 to TRBJ2-1; perhaps TRBD2 as D (6 bases). The CDR3 contains 15 residues. V lost 0 bases to trimming and J lost 5 bases, with 12 bases between them. Germline V gene data show CDR1 as SGDLS and CDR2 as YYNGEE. The CDR3 loop is CASSVGGVPHNEQFF. CDR3 sequence (DNA): TGTGCCAGCAGCGTAGGGGGGGTTCCCCACAATGAGCAGTTCTTC.

This clone has only a few counts. The chain uses TRBV7-9 and TRBJ1-5, with D possibly TRBD1 on 6 matching bases. The CDR3 has 13 residues. Trimming pared 1 base from V and 7 bases from J, leaving 8 bases between. Germline CDR1 SEHNR, CDR2 FQNEAQ (reference sequence). CDR3 DNA: TGTGCCAGCAGCTTAGGGGGGCGGCAGCCCCAGCATTTT. Amino acid sequence: CASSLGGRQPQHF.

This chain connects TRBV20-1 to TRBJ2-3, with D maybe TRBD2 (5 bases). V was shortened by 3 bases and J by 0 bases, with 13 bases between the two germline ends. From germline, CDR1 is DFQATT and CDR2 SNEGSKA (reference sequence). CDR3 length: 15 amino acids. The CDR3 DNA reads as TGCAGTGCTAGTTTGCCGGGGTCTAGCACAGATACGCAGTATTTT. It yields the protein CSASLPGSSTDTQYF.

The gene calls are TRBV7-3 and TRBJ2-3; 9 bases map to TRBD2. The CDR3 spans 16 residues. Germline V gene sequence: CDR1 SGHTA, CDR2 FQGTGA. The V gene end was trimmed by 5 bases and the J gene end by 6 bases; junction bases not matched to a gene: 12. CDR3 nucleotides: TGTGCCAGCAGCCGCGGTGGCGGGAGGGCCTTGGATACGCAGTATTTT. Amino acid sequence: CASSRGGGRALDTQYF.

This chain uses TRBV27 with TRBJ1-1; unclear D gene. The CDR3 extends over 13 amino acids. V dropped 3 bases and J dropped 5 bases, with 10 bases sitting between them. Germline CDR1 and CDR2: MNHEY and SMNVEV (reference sequence). The CDR3 DNA reads TGTGCCAGCAGTTTCGGCGGCCCGACTGAAGCTTTCTTT. It specifies CASSFGGPTEAFF.

This clone was counted once. The rearrangement links TRBV28 to TRBJ2-5, with TRBD2 matching over 11 bases. This CDR3 is 16 amino acids long. The trim removed 3 bases at V and 5 bases at J, leaving 8 bases unmatched. Germline V gene lookup returns CDR1 MDHEN and CDR2 SYDVKM. The CDR3 region is CASSLGLAGGGETQYF. In nucleotides, the CDR3 is TGTGCCAGCAGTTTGGGTCTAGCGGGAGGAGGGGAGACCCAGTACTTC.

Concerning this clone itself: The DNA is omitted, as the CDR3 cannot be located on it reliably, and the CDR3 follows TCRdb's listing. The rearrangement joins TRBV30 to TRBJ2-2; the table's D gene call, TRBD1, was not cross checked with the DNA. From germline, CDR1 is GTSNPN and CDR2 SVGIG (reference sequence). A total of 18 residues make up the CDR3, ends included. The CDR3 loop reads CAWSVLVWDRGFPGELFF.

This chain uses TRBV3-1 (or the pseudogene TRBV3-2) with TRBJ2-5; tentative D call: TRBD2 (6 bases). The CDR3 is made up of 15 amino acids. Germline-derived CDR1 and CDR2 are LGHDT and YNNKEL (reference sequence). Trimming shortened V by 6 bases and J by 0 bases, and 14 bases separated the two germline ends. The CDR3 spells CASSPGGTYQETQYF. DNA of the CDR3: TGTGCCAGCAGTCCGGGCGGGACGTACCAAGAGACCCAGTACTTC.

The chain has TRBV28 and TRBJ2-7; TRBD2 aligns across 10 bases. This CDR3 contains 15 residues. V shed 4 bases and J 7 bases; nucleotides not matched to a gene: 10. Per germline, CDR1 MDHEN and CDR2 SYDVKM. CDR3 region: CASSSRVAGGAEQYF. In DNA form, the CDR3 reads TGTGCCAGCAGTTCCCGCGTAGCGGGAGGAGCAGAGCAGTACTTC.

In its sample, this clone was seen once. The V gene is TRBV7-9, the J gene TRBJ2-7; possibly TRBD2 for D (5 bases). Trimming shortened V by 4 bases and J by 6 bases, and 7 bases separated the two germline ends. The CDR3 has 11 amino acids. Per the germline V gene, CDR1 is SEHNR and CDR2 is FQNEAQ (reference sequence). Written as DNA, the CDR3 is TGTGCCAGCAGCTACGAGGGCGAGCAGTACTTC. This encodes CASSYEGEQYF.

The chain is built from TRBV19 and TRBJ2-3, with 10 bases that match TRBD2. Germline CDR1 and CDR2: LNHDA and SQIVND (reference sequence). This CDR3 spans 16 amino acids. The ends lost 5 bases at V and 5 bases at J; junction bases unmatched: 10. The CDR3 nucleotides are TGTGCCAGTAGTGTTCAAGCGGGAGGGCCAAGAGATACGCAGTATTTT. This translates into CASSVQAGGPRDTQYF.

The chain carries TRBV30 and TRBJ1-3; D unclear. V lost 8 bases and J lost 0, with 11 bases in between. Germline V gene lookup returns CDR1 GTSNPN and CDR2 SVGIG (reference sequence). The CDR3 is 13 amino acids. The CDR3 spells CAATRSSGNTIYF. Here the CDR3 DNA reads TGTGCCGCAACTAGGAGCTCTGGAAACACCATATATTTT.

CDR3 DNA sequence: TGTGCCACCAGTGAAACAGGGATGGGGACAGATACGCAGTATTTT. Encoded protein: CATSETGMGTDTQYF. The V gene is TRBV24-1, the J gene TRBJ2-3; D is perhaps TRBD1 (6 bases). The ends were cut back, 4 bases at V and 3 bases at J, with 13 bases in the middle. Germline lookup yields CDR1 KGHDR and CDR2 SFDVKD. The CDR3 is 15 amino acids.

The gene calls are TRBV19 and TRBJ1-2; 11 bases align to TRBD1. V shed 7 bases and J 8 bases; nucleotides not matched to a gene: 18. The germline gives CDR1 LNHDA, CDR2 SQIVND (reference sequence). CDR3 length: 17 amino acids. The DNA for the CDR3 is TGTGCCAGTACCCCACCGGGACAGGGGGTTCTAAGGAGCGGCTACACCTTC. It codes for CASTPPGQGVLRSGYTF.